This T cell receptor beta chain was observed in a study of radiation and T cells in renal cell carcinoma. Profiled with immunoSEQ multiplex PCR; TCRdb holds only in-frame clones, not every one. Of roughly 160,000 clones listed, about 88% are singletons. The time point: blood 4 weeks post-SBRT, at nephrectomy. Treatment given: 15 Gy SBRT to primary tumor, nephrectomy 4 weeks later. This clone has only a few counts. The antigen is undetermined. The CDR3 spans 14 residues. With V trimmed by 4 bases and J by 4 bases, 5 bases remained unmatched. The germline gives CDR1 LNHDA, CDR2 SQIVND (reference sequence). Overall study results and limits: Baseline intratumoral clonotype presence is unknown without pretreatment biopsies.

This clonotype originated in a woman aged 50 to 60 with renal cell carcinoma. The input for sequencing was blood, taken from a patient whose treatment included radiotherapy and nephrectomy. The chain joins TRBV19 to TRBJ1-2; 8 nucleotides match TRBD1. CDR3 loop: CASSTGGEAYGYTF. Written as DNA, the CDR3 is TGTGCCAGTAGTACAGGGGGCGAGGCCTATGGCTACACCTTC.